This paragraph covers one T cell receptor (beta chain) sequence. The antigen remains unidentified. This sample is drawn from a study of graft-versus-host responses after intestinal transplantation. Study details: Tacrolimus plus steroids were given to all recipients for about three years, preceded by anti-thymocyte globulin induction. Study-level findings and limits: Allografts carried high graft-versus-host to host-versus-graft clonal ratios in patients having graft-donor T cell macrochimerism. GvH clones were identified in recipient marrow, with some first appearing in ileum or blood.

Profiled with immunoSEQ multiplex PCR; TCRdb holds only in-frame clones, not every one. Of 22,000 or so clones in the sample, around 80% were seen once. The length of the CDR3 is 14 residues. Trimming at V came to 5 bases and at J to 6 bases, leaving 6 bases not matched to a gene. Germline V lookup: CDR1 SGHTA, CDR2 FQGNSA. Intraepithelial and lamina propria lymphocytes were isolated from graft specimens. The sequence was collected from a human patient who received an intestinal transplant, so some T cells may come from the graft donor. The source was ileum tissue, collected 12 days after intestinal transplant. The V and J genes are TRBV7-2 and TRBJ2-3; 9 nucleotides match TRBD1. The CDR3 region is CASSPGQGLDTQYF. CDR3 DNA: TGTGCCAGCAGCCCGGGACAGGGTCTGGATACGCAGTATTTT.